This T cell receptor beta chain was obtained from a study of blood T cells in healthy people across ages. The CDR3 has 13 residues. Germline V gives CDR1 LGHNA, CDR2 YSLEER. Study-wide results and limits: Across samples, TCR beta diversity tracked strongly with naive T cell percentage. In the absence of known donor CMV status, changes in expanded clonotypes were possibly confounded.

The use of a sample-barcoded 5' primer and a J-beta primer mix characterized a second PCR of roughly 6 to 11 cycles. TCRdb processed the 5' RACE reads anew with MiXCR; each CDR3 protein has one entry. This repertoire shows approximately 1,700,000 distinct CDR3 sequences, 39% found once; its top ten account for under 25%. Samples each yielded at least 6 micrograms of total RNA. As to this clonotype: Its antigen is undetermined. The junction shows a germline mismatch at one end, possibly a read error.

The source material was blood. The V and J genes are TRBV4-3 and TRBJ2-5; D is unclear. This sequence was found in a human donor in good health. Written as DNA, the CDR3 is TGCGCCAGCATCCAAGAGATTGGGGAGACCCAGTACTTC. Amino acid sequence: CASIQEIGETQYF.